The rows below give T cell receptor beta chains drawn from one sample of a study of T cells in Graves' hyperthyroidism and ophthalmopathy. Using its own MiXCR run on the multiplex PCR reads, TCRdb lists one record per CDR3 protein. The sample contains 300,000 to 350,000 distinct CDR3 sequences, about 15% of which appear only once. The sequencing input was blood. All receptors derive from a man aged 30-40 years with Graves' hyperthyroidism. Both conserved end residues are part of each CDR3. The D gene is left open where the match is weak. Clone size is given for some rows only: seen once, a few or many times, or a class if the clone is expanded.

V gene	clone size	D gene	J gene	CDR3 DNA	CDR3 protein
TRBV5-1	many	.	TRBJ1-5	TGCGCCAGCAGCTTTGGGTCGGGTCAGCCCCAGCATTTT	CASSFGSGQPQHF
TRBV28	few	.	TRBJ1-5	TGTGCCAGCAGGGTCGGCAATCAGCCCCAGCATTTT	CASRVGNQPQHF
TRBV14	.	TRBD2	TRBJ2-5	TGTGCCAGCAGCCAAGGCAAAACTAGCGGGAGTGAGACCCAGTACTTC	CASSQGKTSGSETQYF
TRBV4-1	few	.	TRBJ1-5	TGCGCCAGCAGGCAGTACCCCGGCGGGAATCAGCCCCAGCATTTT	CASRQYPGGNQPQHF
TRBV20-1	few	.	TRBJ2-7	TGCAGTGCTAGAGTTGGTCGGATCACCGAGCAGTACTTC	CSARVGRITEQYF
TRBV13	.	.	TRBJ2-1	TGTGCCAGCGTACGCGGGGGCGGCGATGAGCAGTTCTTC	CASVRGGGDEQFF
TRBV6-1	many	.	TRBJ1-4	TGTGCCAGCAGTCTCACTCTCTGGGCAACTAATGAAAAACTGTTTTTT	CASSLTLWATNEKLFF
TRBV18	.	.	TRBJ1-1	TGTGCCAGCTCCCCGGCTGCGGGGAACACTGAAGCTTTCTTT	CASSPAAGNTEAFF
TRBV28	many	.	TRBJ1-1	TGTGCCAGCAGTTCCTCCCTGAGGGGAACTGAAGCTTTCTTT	CASSSSLRGTEAFF
TRBV18	many	.	TRBJ2-3	TGTGCCAGCTCACCGGAGGGGGCAGATACGCAGTATTTT	CASSPEGADTQYF
TRBV24-1	.	.	TRBJ2-7	TGTGCCACCAGTGATTTTGGCGACGAGCAGTACTTC	CATSDFGDEQYF
TRBV5-1	many	.	TRBJ2-7	TGCGCCAGCAGCTTGGGAGGAAGCAATGCGGGCGAGCAGTACTTC	CASSLGGSNAGEQYF
TRBV6-2/TRBV6-3	many	.	TRBJ2-3	TGTGCCAGCAGGGGAGTAGCGGAGACTAGCACAGATACGCAGTATTTT	CASRGVAETSTDTQYF
TRBV20-1	few	.	TRBJ1-5	TGCAGTGCCCCCTTGGGGGTGGGGCAGCCCCAGCATTTT	CSAPLGVGQPQHF
TRBV12-3/TRBV12-4	.	.	TRBJ2-1	TGTGCCACCACAATTGGGGGAGCGTACTACAATGAGCAGTTCTTC	CATTIGGAYYNEQFF
TRBV20-1	many	.	TRBJ2-7	TGCAGTGCTAGAGATCCGGGGACGCTGGGGGACGAGCAGTACTTC	CSARDPGTLGDEQYF
TRBV28	many	.	TRBJ2-7	TGTGCCAGCAGGGGGGCGCCCACCTACGAGCAGTACTTC	CASRGAPTYEQYF
TRBV13	few	.	TRBJ2-7	TGTGCCACCCAGGAGGGAGTCTCCTACGAGCAGTACTTC	CATQEGVSYEQYF
TRBV2	.	.	TRBJ2-7	TGTGCCAGCAGTGAAGATCTAGTTGGCTACGAGCAGTACTTC	CASSEDLVGYEQYF
TRBV5-4	.	.	TRBJ2-3	TGTGCCAGCAGCCCCCGTGGAGTAGCGGTCGCACCAGATACGCAGTATTTT	CASSPRGVAVAPDTQYF
TRBV19	.	.	TRBJ2-1	TGTGCCAGTAGTATCGGACACCTACAGTTCTTC	CASSIGHLQFF
TRBV7-6	many	.	TRBJ2-5	TGTGCCAGCAGCCCCGGTGGGTTTCAGGAGACCCAGTACTTC	CASSPGGFQETQYF
TRBV27	few	.	TRBJ2-4	TGTGCCAGCAGTTCAAGGGGCTTAGCCAAGAACATTCAGTACTTC	CASSSRGLAKNIQYF
TRBV19	.	TRBD1	TRBJ1-2	TGTGCCAGTAGTACCGGACAGGGGGCGCATGGCTACACCTTC	CASSTGQGAHGYTF
TRBV7-9	.	.	TRBJ2-3	TGTGCCAGCAGCATCCTACAGGTGGAGGGCGCAGATACGCAGTATTTT	CASSILQVEGADTQYF
TRBV15	many	TRBD2	TRBJ2-3	TGTGCCACCAGCTTGGGACTAGAGTTTCCAGATACGCAGTATTTT	CATSLGLEFPDTQYF
TRBV10-2	.	.	TRBJ1-1	TGCGCCAGCAGTGAGGGGCAGGGCACTGAAGCTTTCTTT	CASSEGQGTEAFF
TRBV3-1	many	.	TRBJ1-5	TGTGCCAGCAGCCAAGGTAGTAGAAATCAGCCCCAGCATTTT	CASSQGSRNQPQHF
TRBV6-1	many	TRBD1	TRBJ2-3	TGTGCCAGCAGCCCAACAGGGGTTGGCACAGATACGCAGTATTTT	CASSPTGVGTDTQYF
TRBV5-1	few	.	TRBJ1-2	TGCGCCAGCAGCTTGGATGGGGGTCCAAGCACCTTC	CASSLDGGPSTF
TRBV2	.	TRBD1	TRBJ1-2	TGTGCCAGCAGTTGGACAGGGGGAAGTGGCTACACCTTC	CASSWTGGSGYTF